This entry lists 14 T cell receptor beta chains sequenced from one sample in a study of blood T cell repertoires in COVID-19. Data came from immunoSEQ multiplex PCR; TCRdb stores just in-frame clones and leaves some out. The data show fewer than 250,000 clones, with 80% to 90% seen just once and 10% to 13% held by the top ten. Source material: peripheral blood. The receptors here all came from an elderly woman with COVID-19, enrolled during active disease.

The chain uses TRBV19 and TRBJ2-3; 13 nucleotides match TRBD2. Germline values: CDR1 LNHDA, CDR2 SQIVND (reference sequence). V trimming: 5 bases; J trimming: 4 bases; junction bases outside the gene matches: 9. This CDR3 comprises 17 residues. CDR3 bases: TGTGCCAGTAGTGTCACTAGCGGGGGGGCCAGGGCAGATACGCAGTATTTT. Translation gives CASSVTSGGARADTQYF.

The V and J genes are TRBV5-1 and TRBJ1-1; the match to TRBD1 covers 7 bases. The CDR3 extends over 16 amino acids. The J segment lost 7 bases and the V segment lost 0 bases, leaving 12 bases of the junction unmatched. CDR1 is SGHRS, CDR2 YFSETQ, per germline. The CDR3 DNA reads TGCGCCAGCAGCTTGGTGGGAAACCAGGGGGTAAGTGAAGCTTTCTTT. Amino acids: CASSLVGNQGVSEAFF.

The rearrangement links TRBV11-1 to TRBJ1-1, with D perhaps TRBD1 (6 bases). V shed 5 bases and J shed 5 bases, with 12 bases lying between them. This CDR3 is built from 13 residues. CDR1 is SGHAT, CDR2 FQDESV, per germline (reference sequence). CDR3 in DNA: TGTGCCAGCAGCGGCATCAGGGGAACTGAAGCTTTCTTT. This codes for CASSGIRGTEAFF.

The chain recombines TRBV2 with TRBJ2-1; the D is unclear. The germline V gene encodes CDR1 SNHLY and CDR2 FYNNEI. The CDR3 totals 12 residues. The V gene lost 5 bases and the J gene lost 3 bases, with 5 bases spanning the gap. The CDR3 loop reads CASSLFYNEQFF. DNA of the CDR3: TGTGCCAGCAGTCTATTCTACAATGAGCAGTTCTTC. The full variable domain, in which reference TRBV2 and TRBJ2-1 provide the parts outside the CDR3, is EPEVTQTPSHQVTQMGQEVILRCVPISNHLYFYWYRQILGQKVEFLVSFYNNEISEKSEIFDDQFSVERPDGSNFTLKIRSTKLEDSAMYFCASSLFYNEQFFGPGTRLTVL.

The chain is built from TRBV28 and TRBJ2-1; D gene uncertain. The ends were cut back, 6 bases at V and 10 bases at J, with 10 bases in the middle. CDR1 is MDHEN, CDR2 SYDVKM, per germline. CDR3 size: 11 residues. In nucleotides, the CDR3 is TGTGCCAGCAGAACAATGGAGGAGCAGTTCTTC. This sequence encodes CASRTMEEQFF.

The CDR3, as DNA: TGTGCCAGCAGCTTGCAGATTTACAATGAGCAGTTCTTC. Its translation is CASSLQIYNEQFF. This chain uses TRBV7-9 with TRBJ2-1; D is unclear. Germline assignment: CDR1 SEHNR and CDR2 FQNEAQ (reference sequence). The CDR3 has 13 amino acids. V gave up 3 bases and J gave up 4 bases, with 7 bases separating them.

The genes are TRBV11-2 and TRBJ2-5, with D perhaps matching TRBD2 (7 bases). V was pared by 5 bases and J by 5 bases, with 18 bases between. Per germline, CDR1 SGHAT and CDR2 FQNNGV. This CDR3 contains 15 residues. CDR3 sequence: CASSHRTAGRETQYF. The DNA of the CDR3 is TGTGCCAGCAGCCACCGGACAGCGGGGCGGGAGACCCAGTACTTC.

The chain joins TRBV3-1 (or the pseudogene TRBV3-2) to TRBJ1-2; D not certain. From germline, CDR1 is LGHDT and CDR2 YNNKEL (reference sequence). V was trimmed by 4 bases and J by 0 bases, leaving 15 bases between them. This CDR3 region has 16 residues. The CDR3 here is CASSPLVGGTNYGYTF. The CDR3 nucleotides are TGTGCCAGCAGCCCGCTAGTAGGAGGCACTAACTATGGCTACACCTTC.

This chain uses TRBV5-1 with TRBJ1-2; TRBD1 aligns across 7 bases. Germline CDR1 is SGHRS and CDR2 is YFSETQ. The CDR3 sequence is 12 residues long. Germline trimming cut 3 bases from V and 8 bases from J; bases unmatched to any gene: 4. The CDR3 sequence is CASSSGQIGYTF. The CDR3 nucleotides are TGCGCCAGCAGCTCGGGACAGATAGGCTACACCTTC. The full variable domain, in which reference TRBV5-1 and TRBJ1-2 provide the parts outside the CDR3, is KAGVTQTPRYLIKTRGQQVTLSCSPISGHRSVSWYQQTPGQGLQFLFEYFSETQRNKGNFPGRFSGRQFSNSRSEMNVSTLELGDSALYLCASSSGQIGYTFGSGTRLTVV.

This clone has only a few counts. The rearrangement uses TRBV6-6 and TRBJ1-1; 9 bases fit TRBD1. The CDR3 runs 15 residues. Looked up from germline, CDR1 is MNHNY and CDR2 is SVGAGI (reference sequence). The J segment lost 5 bases and the V segment lost 6 bases, leaving 10 bases of the junction unmatched. CDR3 region: CASSGDRGRVTEAFF. CDR3 nucleotide sequence: TGTGCCAGCAGCGGCGACAGGGGGAGGGTGACTGAAGCTTTCTTT.

This chain links TRBV6-5 with TRBJ1-1; D is perhaps TRBD1 (5 bases). V lost 5 bases to trimming and J lost 3 bases, with 10 bases between them. The CDR3 covers 13 residues. Germline loops: CDR1 MNHEY, CDR2 SVGAGI. The chain's CDR3 is CASSPDRYTEAFF. For the CDR3, the DNA is TGTGCCAGCAGTCCAGACAGATACACTGAAGCTTTCTTT.

The genes are TRBV3-1 (or the pseudogene TRBV3-2) and TRBJ1-1, with D perhaps TRBD1 (5 bases). V was clipped by 8 bases and J by 4 bases, with 8 bases between them. The CDR3 consists of 11 residues. The germline gives CDR1 LGHDT, CDR2 YNNKEL (reference sequence). The CDR3 nucleotides read TGTGCCAGCGGGAGGGGCACTGAAGCTTTCTTT. Its protein is CASGRGTEAFF.

This rearrangement joins TRBV6-6 to TRBJ2-5; a possible D gene is TRBD2 (6 bases). The germline gives CDR1 MNHNY, CDR2 SVGAGI (reference sequence). Deletions cut 6 bases from V and 0 bases from J, with 11 bases between. This CDR3 has 14 residues. The CDR3 sequence is CASRYTSHQETQYF. The DNA of the CDR3 is TGTGCCAGCAGGTACACTAGCCACCAAGAGACCCAGTACTTC.

The V call is TRBV9, the J call TRBJ2-3; TRBD2 agrees at 9 bases. Germline trimming cut 0 bases from V and 0 bases from J; bases unmatched to any gene: 5. The CDR3 covers 17 residues. Germline assignment: CDR1 SGDLS and CDR2 YYNGEE. The CDR3 DNA reads as TGTGCCAGCAGCGTAGGGCTAGCGGGGAAAAGCACAGATACGCAGTATTTT. Protein sequence: CASSVGLAGKSTDTQYF.